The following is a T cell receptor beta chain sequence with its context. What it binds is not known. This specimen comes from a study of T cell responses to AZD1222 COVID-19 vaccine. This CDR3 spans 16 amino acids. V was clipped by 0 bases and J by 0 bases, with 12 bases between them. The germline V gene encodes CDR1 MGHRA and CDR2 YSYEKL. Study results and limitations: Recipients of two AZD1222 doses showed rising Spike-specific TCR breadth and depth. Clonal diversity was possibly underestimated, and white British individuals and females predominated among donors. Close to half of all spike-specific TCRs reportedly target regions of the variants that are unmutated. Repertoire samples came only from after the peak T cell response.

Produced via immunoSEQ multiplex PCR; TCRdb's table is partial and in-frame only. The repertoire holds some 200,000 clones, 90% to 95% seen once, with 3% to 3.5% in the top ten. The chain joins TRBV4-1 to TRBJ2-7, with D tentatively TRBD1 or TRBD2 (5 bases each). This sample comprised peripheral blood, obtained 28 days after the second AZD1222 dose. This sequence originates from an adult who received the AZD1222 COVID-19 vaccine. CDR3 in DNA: TGCGCCAGCAGCCAAGAGGGGGTATTGAGCTCCTACGAGCAGTACTTC. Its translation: CASSQEGVLSSYEQYF.